A single sample is the source of the 10 T cell receptor beta chains below, sequenced in a study of T cell repertoires in cytomegalovirus infection. These receptors' targets are unknown. TCRdb re-called the reads through MiXCR, storing one row per CDR3 protein. The sample contains 600,000 to 700,000 distinct CDR3 sequences, about 33% of which appear only once. The sample here was cultured PBMCs, taken from culture after CMV antigen stimulation. Source of these receptors: a human donor in good health (CMV status not recorded). Some clones in this sample may be carry-over from other donors' samples.

This chain uses TRBV7-2 with TRBJ2-5, with 8 bases matching TRBD2. V was clipped by 5 bases and J by 2 bases; unmatched bases: 7. CDR1 and CDR2 from the germline V gene are SGHTA and FQGNSA. The CDR3 length is 15 residues. CDR3 sequence: CASSTGGMAQETQYF. The DNA of the CDR3 is TGTGCCAGCAGCACGGGAGGGATGGCGCAAGAGACCCAGTACTTC.

The chain uses TRBV10-3 and TRBJ1-2; D is ambiguous. The ends were cut back, 8 bases at V and 1 base at J, with 11 bases in the middle. The CDR3 contains 13 residues. The germline V gene encodes CDR1 ENHRY and CDR2 SYGVKD. CDR3 amino acids: CAISETDNYGYTF. CDR3 coding DNA: TGTGCCATCTCGGAGACCGATAACTATGGCTACACCTTC.

There are a few counts of this clonotype. The rearrangement joins TRBV7-2 to TRBJ1-1, with TRBD1 matching over 7 bases. This CDR3 comprises 14 residues. Germline V CDR1 and CDR2: SGHTA, FQGNSA. V was pared by 4 bases and J by 6 bases, with 8 bases of the junction left unmatched. CDR3 in amino acids: CASSSYDREAEAFF. The CDR3 bases are TGTGCCAGCAGCTCCTACGACAGGGAGGCTGAAGCTTTCTTT.

The gene calls are TRBV12-3 or TRBV12-4 and TRBJ2-1; D is possibly TRBD1 (5 bases). The CDR3 length is 15 residues. Between the trimmed V and J ends, which lost 6 bases and 5 bases, there was a span of 17 bases. The CDR3 reads CASRDSGFYNNEQFF. The CDR3 DNA reads as TGTGCCAGCAGGGATTCAGGGTTCTACAACAATGAGCAGTTCTTC.

V is TRBV7-7 and J is TRBJ2-7; no firm D call. V lost 0 bases to trimming and J lost 6 bases, with 18 bases between them. This CDR3 is built from 16 residues. In germline, CDR1 is SSHAT, CDR2 FNYEAQ (reference sequence). CDR3 protein: CASSLAGRRTPSEQYF. The CDR3 DNA sequence: TGTGCCAGCAGCTTAGCGGGTCGTCGGACCCCCTCCGAGCAGTACTTC.

A few counts support this clonotype. The chain has TRBV11-3 and TRBJ2-1; unclear D gene. Trimming shortened V by 3 bases and J by 4 bases, and 16 bases separated the two germline ends. This CDR3 region has 16 residues. In germline, CDR1 is SGHNT, CDR2 YENEEA. For the CDR3, the DNA is TGTGCCAGCAGCTTGCAAGCAGGCGACTTATACAATGAGCAGTTCTTC. This sequence encodes CASSLQAGDLYNEQFF.

The sample holds a few counts of this clonotype. The chain employs TRBV12-3 or TRBV12-4 and TRBJ2-1; maybe TRBD2 (6 bases). The CDR3 loop spans 15 amino acids. With 4 bases removed from V and 3 bases from J, the gap between germline ends came to 13 bases. The CDR3 DNA reads TGTGCCAGCAGTTCGCCGGGACTGGGCTACAATGAGCAGTTCTTC. It specifies CASSSPGLGYNEQFF.

CDR3 loop: CASSVGGRLNYGYTF. The DNA of the CDR3 is TGTGCCAGCAGCGTAGGGGGCAGACTTAACTATGGCTACACCTTC. The V and J genes are TRBV9 and TRBJ1-2; possibly TRBD1 for D (5 bases). CDR1 is SGDLS, CDR2 YYNGEE, per germline. The V gene lost 0 bases and the J gene lost 1 base, with 10 bases spanning the gap. The CDR3 contains 15 residues.

The chain carries TRBV6-2 or TRBV6-3 and TRBJ2-7, with D hard to call. Germline loops: CDR1 MNHEY, CDR2 SVGEGT. The CDR3 totals 13 residues. Trimming left V 4 bases short and J 5 bases short, with 12 bases between. The CDR3 protein is CASSFWNPDEQYF. The CDR3 DNA reads as TGTGCCAGCAGTTTCTGGAATCCCGACGAGCAGTACTTC.

In nucleotides, the CDR3 is TGTGCCAGCAGTTTGTCAGGGATGAACTATGGCTACACCTTC. This sequence encodes CASSLSGMNYGYTF. The rearrangement uses TRBV27 and TRBJ1-2; the D gene is possibly TRBD1 (5 bases). The CDR3 extends over 14 amino acids. The germline V gene has CDR1 MNHEY and CDR2 SMNVEV (reference sequence). Trimming took 3 bases from V and 2 from J, leaving 10 bases between them.